A selection of T cell receptor beta chains follows, all from one sample in a study of identical twins. In TCRdb, the 5' RACE reads were re-called with MiXCR into one record per CDR3 protein. Of hundreds of thousands of distinct CDR3 sequences in the sample, around 24% were seen once. The sample was also reused in another study, on yellow fever vaccine responses in identical twins.

The sequenced sample consisted of CD4+ T cells sorted from blood. The receptors originated from a woman under 30 in good health. The CDR3 runs from the conserved cysteine through the conserved F or W. D genes are given only for firm matches. Clone sizes are given selectively: once, few, many, or a class where the clone is expanded.

clone size: few
V gene: TRBV15
J gene: TRBJ2-3
D gene: -
CDR3 protein: CATRQTSTDTQYF
CDR3 DNA: TGTGCCACCAGACAGACTAGCACAGATACGCAGTATTTT

clone size: few
V gene: TRBV2
J gene: TRBJ2-7
D gene: TRBD2
CDR3 protein: CASSEGSGRGSYEQYF
CDR3 DNA: TGTGCCAGCAGCGAGGGGAGCGGGAGAGGCTCCTACGAGCAGTACTTC

clone size: few
V gene: TRBV25-1
J gene: TRBJ2-2
D gene: -
CDR3 protein: CASSDWRVPGELFF
CDR3 DNA: TGTGCCAGCAGTGATTGGAGGGTTCCCGGGGAGCTGTTTTTT

clone size: few
V gene: TRBV7-3
J gene: TRBJ2-1
D gene: -
CDR3 protein: CASSLGLANSYNEQFF
CDR3 DNA: TGTGCCAGCAGCTTAGGTTTAGCGAACTCCTACAATGAGCAGTTCTTC

clone size: many
V gene: TRBV12-3/TRBV12-4
J gene: TRBJ2-3
D gene: TRBD2
CDR3 protein: CASSPSGQGTDTQYF
CDR3 DNA: TGTGCCAGCAGTCCTAGCGGCCAAGGCACAGATACGCAGTATTTT

clone size: -
V gene: TRBV7-9
J gene: TRBJ2-3
D gene: -
CDR3 protein: CASSFGAGATDTQYF
CDR3 DNA: TGTGCCAGCAGCTTCGGGGCGGGGGCCACAGATACGCAGTATTTT

clone size: -
V gene: TRBV20-1
J gene: TRBJ2-3
D gene: TRBD2
CDR3 protein: CSASPLAGVTDTQYF
CDR3 DNA: TGCAGTGCTAGCCCTCTAGCGGGCGTTACAGATACGCAGTATTTT

clone size: few
V gene: TRBV11-1
J gene: TRBJ2-1
D gene: TRBD2
CDR3 protein: CASSLRSGRVLSYNEQFF
CDR3 DNA: TGTGCCAGCAGCTTAAGGAGCGGGAGGGTCCTCTCCTACAATGAGCAGTTCTTC

clone size: -
V gene: TRBV4-1
J gene: TRBJ2-5
D gene: -
CDR3 protein: CASSQVGVETQYF
CDR3 DNA: TGCGCCAGCAGCCAAGTGGGTGTAGAGACCCAGTACTTC

clone size: -
V gene: TRBV24-1
J gene: TRBJ2-4
D gene: TRBD2
CDR3 protein: CATSDSRTSGSDIQYF
CDR3 DNA: TGTGCCACCAGTGATTCTCGGACTAGCGGGAGTGACATTCAGTACTTC

clone size: few
V gene: TRBV12-3/TRBV12-4
J gene: TRBJ1-2
D gene: -
CDR3 protein: CASSPPTGHYGYTF
CDR3 DNA: TGTGCCAGCAGTCCCCCAACAGGGCACTATGGCTACACCTTC

clone size: -
V gene: TRBV12-3/TRBV12-4
J gene: TRBJ2-7
D gene: TRBD2
CDR3 protein: CASSFWLAGPAGYEQYF
CDR3 DNA: TGTGCCAGCAGTTTTTGGCTAGCGGGACCCGCCGGTTACGAGCAGTACTTC

clone size: -
V gene: TRBV7-2
J gene: TRBJ2-1
D gene: -
CDR3 protein: CASSPGVVNEQFF
CDR3 DNA: TGTGCCAGCAGCCCCGGCGTGGTCAATGAGCAGTTCTTC

clone size: -
V gene: TRBV4-1
J gene: TRBJ2-1
D gene: TRBD2
CDR3 protein: CASSQLAGGPFDEQFF
CDR3 DNA: TGCGCCAGCAGCCAGCTGGCGGGGGGGCCCTTCGATGAGCAGTTCTTC

clone size: -
V gene: TRBV6-5
J gene: TRBJ2-2
D gene: -
CDR3 protein: CASSYSSPGIGTGELFF
CDR3 DNA: TGTGCCAGCAGTTACTCGAGTCCAGGGATAGGGACCGGGGAGCTGTTTTTT

clone size: few
V gene: TRBV3-1
J gene: TRBJ2-3
D gene: TRBD1
CDR3 protein: CASSQEDRGRDTQYF
CDR3 DNA: TGTGCCAGCAGCCAAGAGGACAGGGGGCGAGATACGCAGTATTTT

clone size: -
V gene: TRBV20-1
J gene: TRBJ2-7
D gene: TRBD1
CDR3 protein: CSARVLWDRGTYEQYF
CDR3 DNA: TGCAGTGCTAGAGTATTGTGGGACAGGGGGACCTACGAGCAGTACTTC

clone size: -
V gene: TRBV7-9
J gene: TRBJ2-7
D gene: -
CDR3 protein: CASARGATYEQYF
CDR3 DNA: TGTGCCAGCGCCCGGGGGGCAACCTACGAGCAGTACTTC

clone size: many
V gene: TRBV5-1
J gene: TRBJ2-7
D gene: TRBD1
CDR3 protein: CASSDRVTSYEQYF
CDR3 DNA: TGCGCCAGCTCGGACAGGGTCACCTCCTACGAGCAGTACTTC

clone size: -
V gene: TRBV7-2
J gene: TRBJ2-6
D gene: -
CDR3 protein: CASRPPGANVLTF
CDR3 DNA: TGTGCCAGCAGACCCCCTGGGGCCAACGTCCTGACTTTC

clone size: -
V gene: TRBV12-3/TRBV12-4
J gene: TRBJ2-1
D gene: TRBD2
CDR3 protein: CASQFLAGLYNEQFF
CDR3 DNA: TGTGCCAGCCAGTTTCTAGCGGGGCTATACAATGAGCAGTTCTTC

clone size: few
V gene: TRBV29-1
J gene: TRBJ1-5
D gene: -
CDR3 protein: CSVAGVGNQPQHF
CDR3 DNA: TGCAGCGTTGCAGGTGTCGGGAATCAGCCCCAGCATTTT

clone size: -
V gene: TRBV7-6
J gene: TRBJ2-1
D gene: -
CDR3 protein: CASSLTATTNEQFF
CDR3 DNA: TGTGCCAGCAGCTTAACGGCTACGACCAATGAGCAGTTCTTC

clone size: many
V gene: TRBV5-1
J gene: TRBJ1-1
D gene: -
CDR3 protein: CASSLDPMNTEAFF
CDR3 DNA: TGTGCCAGCAGTTTAGATCCCATGAACACTGAAGCTTTCTTT

clone size: -
V gene: TRBV5-1
J gene: TRBJ1-2
D gene: -
CDR3 protein: CASSPAESSNYGYTF
CDR3 DNA: TGCGCCAGCAGCCCCGCCGAGAGTTCAAACTATGGCTACACCTTC

clone size: -
V gene: TRBV12-3/TRBV12-4
J gene: TRBJ2-1
D gene: TRBD2
CDR3 protein: CASRPSGGQYNEQFF
CDR3 DNA: TGTGCCAGCAGACCGAGCGGGGGGCAGTACAATGAGCAGTTCTTC

clone size: few
V gene: TRBV7-3
J gene: TRBJ2-1
D gene: -
CDR3 protein: CASSLAKTGAYNEQFF
CDR3 DNA: TGTGCCAGCAGCTTAGCAAAGACCGGAGCCTACAATGAGCAGTTCTTC

clone size: few
V gene: TRBV15
J gene: TRBJ2-7
D gene: -
CDR3 protein: CATSREANYEQYF
CDR3 DNA: TGTGCCACCAGCAGAGAGGCCAACTACGAGCAGTACTTC

clone size: -
V gene: TRBV5-1
J gene: TRBJ2-5
D gene: -
CDR3 protein: CASSLDGYRAETQYF
CDR3 DNA: TGCGCCAGCAGCTTGGACGGATACAGGGCGGAGACCCAGTACTTC

clone size: few
V gene: TRBV12-3/TRBV12-4
J gene: TRBJ2-6
D gene: -
CDR3 protein: CASSLDDYLAGANVLTF
CDR3 DNA: TGTGCCAGCAGTTTAGATGACTACCTAGCTGGGGCCAACGTCCTGACTTTC

clone size: -
V gene: TRBV3-1
J gene: TRBJ1-6
D gene: -
CDR3 protein: CATGRNNSPLHF
CDR3 DNA: TGTGCCACAGGCAGGAATAATTCACCCCTCCACTTT

clone size: few
V gene: TRBV27
J gene: TRBJ2-1
D gene: -
CDR3 protein: CASSLSTGLKVF
CDR3 DNA: TGTGCCAGCAGTTTATCCACAGGTTTGAAGGTCTTC